Sequencing of this TCR beta chain was carried out in a study of control samples from healthy donors and cancer patients. TCRdb keeps only in-frame clones here, not all; method: immunoSEQ multiplex PCR. In the table there are some 120,000 clones, around 92% of which are singletons. The CDR3 spans 14 residues. V was shortened by 0 bases and J by 10 bases, with 13 bases between the two germline ends. Germline V lookup: CDR1 LGHDT, CDR2 YNNKEL (reference sequence). The specimen was PBMCs. The gene calls are TRBV3-1 (or the pseudogene TRBV3-2) and TRBJ2-1; D is unresolved. This TCR was recovered from an elderly man with head and neck cancer. In DNA form, the CDR3 reads TGTGCCAGCAGCCAAGATAGCACTCCGACCGAGCAGTTCTTC. This codes for CASSQDSTPTEQFF.